The clone carrying this TCR beta chain was found once. The antigen is unknown. Genomic DNA, the template, was used for profiling of the TCR beta VDJ and CDR3. TCRdb analysed the reads with MiXCR anew, one entry per CDR3 protein. Of hundreds of thousands of distinct CDR3 sequences listed, about 70% were seen once; the top ten hold 4%. The sample belongs to a study of CD8+CD57+ T cells in acquired aplastic anemia. Looking at the study overall: When averaged, DNA from sorted CD4+ and CD8+ cells came to 3.2 ug. CD4+ cell libraries from healthy donors averaged about 10.8 million reads.

The CDR3 contains 17 residues. The V segment lost 5 bases and the J segment 9 bases; nucleotides outside the gene matches: 19. Germline-derived CDR1 and CDR2 are SGHTA and FQGNSA. Study results and caveats: Patients and controls shared approximately 30 CD8+ CDR3 sequences.

Sample: sorted CD4+, CD8+, or CD8+CD57+ T cells (not recorded which) from PBMCs. This sequence was found in a human donor in good health, serving as a control. The V call is TRBV7-2, the J call TRBJ1-5, with 7 bases lining up with TRBD1. The CDR3 coding sequence is TGTGCCAGCAGCGTGCTGGGACAGATTAATGGCTATCGGCCCCAGCATTTT. Protein sequence: CASSVLGQINGYRPQHF.